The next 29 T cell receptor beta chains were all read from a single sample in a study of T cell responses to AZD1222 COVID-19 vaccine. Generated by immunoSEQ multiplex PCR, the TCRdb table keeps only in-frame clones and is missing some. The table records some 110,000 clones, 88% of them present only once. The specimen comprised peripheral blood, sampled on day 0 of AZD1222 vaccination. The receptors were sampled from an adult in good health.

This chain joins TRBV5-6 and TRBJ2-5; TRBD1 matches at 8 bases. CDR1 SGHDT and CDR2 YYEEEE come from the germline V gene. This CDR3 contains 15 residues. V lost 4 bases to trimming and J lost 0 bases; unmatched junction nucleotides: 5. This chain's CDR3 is CASSAGQGHQETQYF. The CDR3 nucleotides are TGTGCCAGCAGCGCAGGACAGGGCCACCAAGAGACCCAGTACTTC.

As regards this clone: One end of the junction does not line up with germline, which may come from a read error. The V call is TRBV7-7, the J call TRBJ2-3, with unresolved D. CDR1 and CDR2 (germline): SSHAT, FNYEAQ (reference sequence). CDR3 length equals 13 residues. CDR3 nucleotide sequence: TGTGCTAGCAGCTTGTCCGAGGCAGATACGCAGTATTTT. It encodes CASSLSEADTQYF.

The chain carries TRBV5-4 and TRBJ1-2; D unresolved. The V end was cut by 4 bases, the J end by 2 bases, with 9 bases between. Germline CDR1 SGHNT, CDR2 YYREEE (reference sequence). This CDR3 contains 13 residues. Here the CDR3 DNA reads TGTGCCAGCAGCCCGGAGCACAACTATGGCTACACCTTC. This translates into CASSPEHNYGYTF.

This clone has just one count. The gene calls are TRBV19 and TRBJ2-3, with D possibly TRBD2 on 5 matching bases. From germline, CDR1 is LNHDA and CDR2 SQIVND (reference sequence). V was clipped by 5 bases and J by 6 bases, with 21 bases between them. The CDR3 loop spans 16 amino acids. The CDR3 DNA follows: TGTGCCAGTAGTCCCCCCTGGCGGAGGAGTGGGGATACGCAGTATTTT. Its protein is CASSPPWRRSGDTQYF.

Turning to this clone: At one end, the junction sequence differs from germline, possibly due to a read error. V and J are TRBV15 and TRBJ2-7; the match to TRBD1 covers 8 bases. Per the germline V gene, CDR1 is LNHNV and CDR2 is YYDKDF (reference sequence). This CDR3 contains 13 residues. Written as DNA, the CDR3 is TGTGCCACCAGCAGAGTGACAGGGGACCCTTTGGACTTC. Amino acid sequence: CATSRVTGDPLDF.

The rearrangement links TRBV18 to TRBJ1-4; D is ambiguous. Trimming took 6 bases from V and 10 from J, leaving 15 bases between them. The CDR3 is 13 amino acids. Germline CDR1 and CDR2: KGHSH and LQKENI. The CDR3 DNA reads TGTGCCAGCTCCCCCTCGAAGGGAAGAAAACTGTTTTTT. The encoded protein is CASSPSKGRKLFF.

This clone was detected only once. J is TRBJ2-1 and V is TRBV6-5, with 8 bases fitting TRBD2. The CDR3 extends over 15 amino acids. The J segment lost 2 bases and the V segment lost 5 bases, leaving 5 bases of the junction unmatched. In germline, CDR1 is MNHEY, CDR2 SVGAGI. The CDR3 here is CASSLQRETYNEQFF. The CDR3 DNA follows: TGTGCCAGCAGTCTACAGCGGGAGACCTACAATGAGCAGTTCTTC.

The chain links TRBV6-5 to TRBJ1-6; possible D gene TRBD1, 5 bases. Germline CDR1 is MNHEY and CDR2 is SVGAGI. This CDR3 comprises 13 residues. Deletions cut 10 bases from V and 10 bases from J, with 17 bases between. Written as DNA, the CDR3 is TGTGCCAAACTGGGACGGTTGGGATCACCCCTCCACTTT. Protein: CAKLGRLGSPLHF.

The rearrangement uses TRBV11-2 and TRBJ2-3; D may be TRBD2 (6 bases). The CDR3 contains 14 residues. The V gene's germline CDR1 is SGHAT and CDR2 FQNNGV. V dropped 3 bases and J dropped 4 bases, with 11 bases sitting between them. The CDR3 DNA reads TGTGCCAGCAGCTTGCGGCGCGGGGCAGATACGCAGTATTTT. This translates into CASSLRRGADTQYF.

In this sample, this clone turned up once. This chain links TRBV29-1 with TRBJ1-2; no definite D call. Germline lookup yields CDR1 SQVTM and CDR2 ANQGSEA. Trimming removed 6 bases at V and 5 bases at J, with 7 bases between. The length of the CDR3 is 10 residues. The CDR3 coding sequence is TGCAGCGTGGAGGATTATGGCTACACCTTC. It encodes CSVEDYGYTF. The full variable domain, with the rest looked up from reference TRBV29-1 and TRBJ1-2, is SAVISQKPSRDICQRGTSLTIQCQVDSQVTMMFWYRQQPGQSLTLIATANQGSEATYESGFVIDKFPISRPNLTFSTLTVSNMSPEDSSIYLCSVEDYGYTFGSGTRLTVV.

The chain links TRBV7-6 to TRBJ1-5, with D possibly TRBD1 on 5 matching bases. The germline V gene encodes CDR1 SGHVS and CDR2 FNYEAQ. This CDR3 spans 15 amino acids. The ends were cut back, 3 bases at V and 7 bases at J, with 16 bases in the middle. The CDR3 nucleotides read TGTGCCAGCAGCTTGTCGCAGGGCCGGGGGCAGCCCCAGCATTTT. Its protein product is CASSLSQGRGQPQHF.

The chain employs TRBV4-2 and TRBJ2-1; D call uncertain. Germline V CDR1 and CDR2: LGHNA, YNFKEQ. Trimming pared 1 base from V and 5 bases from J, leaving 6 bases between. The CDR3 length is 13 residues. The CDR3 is CASSQGADNEQFF. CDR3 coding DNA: TGTGCCAGCAGCCAAGGCGCGGACAATGAGCAGTTCTTC.

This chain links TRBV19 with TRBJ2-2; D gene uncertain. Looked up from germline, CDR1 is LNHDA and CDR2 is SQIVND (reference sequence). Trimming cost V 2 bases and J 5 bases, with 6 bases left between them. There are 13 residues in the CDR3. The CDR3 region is CASSIYPTGELFF. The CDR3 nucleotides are TGTGCCAGTAGTATATACCCTACCGGGGAGCTGTTTTTT.

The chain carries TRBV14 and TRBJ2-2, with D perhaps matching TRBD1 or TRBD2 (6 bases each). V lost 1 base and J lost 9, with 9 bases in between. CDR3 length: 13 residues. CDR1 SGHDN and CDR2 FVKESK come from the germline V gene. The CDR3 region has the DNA TGTGCCAGCAGCCAAGGGGGGGCCTGGGAGCTGTTTTTT. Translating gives CASSQGGAWELFF. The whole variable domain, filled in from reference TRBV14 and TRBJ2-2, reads EAGVTQFPSHSVIEKGQTVTLRCDPISGHDNLYWYRRVMGKEIKFLLHFVKESKQDESGMPNNRFLAERTGGTYSTLKVQPAELEDSGVYFCASSQGGAWELFFGEGSRLTVL.

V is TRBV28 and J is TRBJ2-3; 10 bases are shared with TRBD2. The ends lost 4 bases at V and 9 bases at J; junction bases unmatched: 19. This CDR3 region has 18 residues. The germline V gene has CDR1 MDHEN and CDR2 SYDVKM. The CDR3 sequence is CASSWGQTASGSRLTQYF. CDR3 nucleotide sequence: TGTGCCAGCAGTTGGGGACAGACGGCTAGCGGGAGCCGCCTCACGCAGTATTTT.

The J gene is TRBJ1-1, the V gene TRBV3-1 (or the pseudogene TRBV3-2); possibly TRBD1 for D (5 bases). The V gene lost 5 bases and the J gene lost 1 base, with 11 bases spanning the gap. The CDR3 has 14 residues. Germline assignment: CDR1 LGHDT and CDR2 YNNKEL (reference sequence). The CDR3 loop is CASSFGHKNTEAFF. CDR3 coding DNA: TGTGCCAGCAGCTTCGGACACAAGAACACTGAAGCTTTCTTT.

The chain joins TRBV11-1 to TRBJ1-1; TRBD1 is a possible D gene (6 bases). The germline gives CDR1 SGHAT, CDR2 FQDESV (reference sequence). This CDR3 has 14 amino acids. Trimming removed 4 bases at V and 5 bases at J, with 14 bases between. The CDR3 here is CASSSTGWGTEAFF. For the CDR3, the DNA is TGTGCCAGCAGCTCAACAGGGTGGGGGACTGAAGCTTTCTTT.

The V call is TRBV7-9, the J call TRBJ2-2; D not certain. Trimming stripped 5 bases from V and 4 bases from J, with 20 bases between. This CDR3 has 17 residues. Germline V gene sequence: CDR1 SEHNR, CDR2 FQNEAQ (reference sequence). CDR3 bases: TGTGCCAGCAGCCACCCCGTCGCAGGAGTGGGCACCGGGGAGCTGTTTTTT. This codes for CASSHPVAGVGTGELFF.

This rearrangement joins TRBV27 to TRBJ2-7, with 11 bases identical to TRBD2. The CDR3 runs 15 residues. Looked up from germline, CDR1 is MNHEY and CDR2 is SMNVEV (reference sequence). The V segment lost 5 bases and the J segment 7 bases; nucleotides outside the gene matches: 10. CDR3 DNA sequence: TGTGCCAGCAGTCCCGCGAGTAGCGGGAGGGTTGAGCAGTACTTC. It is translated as CASSPASSGRVEQYF.

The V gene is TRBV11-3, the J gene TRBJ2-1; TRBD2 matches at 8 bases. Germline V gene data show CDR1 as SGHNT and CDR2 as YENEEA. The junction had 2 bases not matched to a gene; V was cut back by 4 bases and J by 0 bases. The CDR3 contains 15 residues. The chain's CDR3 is CASSSTSGSYNEQFF. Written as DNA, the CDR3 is TGTGCCAGCAGCTCTACTAGCGGCTCCTACAATGAGCAGTTCTTC. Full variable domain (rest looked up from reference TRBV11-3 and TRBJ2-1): EAGVVQSPRYKIIEKKQPVAFWCNPISGHNTLYWYLQNLGQGPELLIRYENEEAVDDSQLPKDRFSAERLKGVDSTLKIQPAELGDSAVYLCASSSTSGSYNEQFFGPGTRLTVL.

The CDR3 coding sequence is TGTGCCAGCAGTTTGGGGTACGGGACTAGCTCCTACGAGCAGTACTTC. Protein: CASSLGYGTSSYEQYF. The rearrangement uses TRBV28 and TRBJ2-7, with 8 bases aligning to TRBD2. Germline V lookup: CDR1 MDHEN, CDR2 SYDVKM. V gave up 3 bases and J gave up 0 bases; unmatched junction bases: 7. The CDR3 is 16 residues long.

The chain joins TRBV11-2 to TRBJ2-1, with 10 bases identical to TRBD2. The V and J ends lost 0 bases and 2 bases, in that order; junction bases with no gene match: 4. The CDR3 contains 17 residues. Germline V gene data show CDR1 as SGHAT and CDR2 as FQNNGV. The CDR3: CASSLEGTSVPYNEQFF. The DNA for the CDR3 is TGTGCCAGCAGCTTAGAGGGGACTAGCGTTCCCTACAATGAGCAGTTCTTC.

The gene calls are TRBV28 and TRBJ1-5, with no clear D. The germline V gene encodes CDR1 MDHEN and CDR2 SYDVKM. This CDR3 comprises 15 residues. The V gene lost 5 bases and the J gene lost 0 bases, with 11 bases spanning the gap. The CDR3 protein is CASSHPGLSNQPQHF. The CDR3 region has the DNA TGTGCCAGCAGTCACCCCGGGCTTAGCAATCAGCCCCAGCATTTT.

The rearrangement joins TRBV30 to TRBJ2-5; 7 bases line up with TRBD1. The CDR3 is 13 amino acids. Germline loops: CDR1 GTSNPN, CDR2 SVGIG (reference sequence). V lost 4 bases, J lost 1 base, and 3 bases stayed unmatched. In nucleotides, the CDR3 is TGTGCCTGGAACCGGGACAGCCAAGAGACCCAGTACTTC. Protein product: CAWNRDSQETQYF.

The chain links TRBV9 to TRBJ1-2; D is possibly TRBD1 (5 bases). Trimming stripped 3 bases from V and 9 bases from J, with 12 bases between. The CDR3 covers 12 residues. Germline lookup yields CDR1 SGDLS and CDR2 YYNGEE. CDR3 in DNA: TGTGCCAGCAGCGCCAACAGGAACCGCTACACCTTC. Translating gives CASSANRNRYTF.

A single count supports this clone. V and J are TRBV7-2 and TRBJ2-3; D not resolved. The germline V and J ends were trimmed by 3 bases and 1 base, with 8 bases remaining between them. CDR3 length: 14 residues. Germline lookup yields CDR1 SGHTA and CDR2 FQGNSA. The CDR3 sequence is CASSFDRGTDTQYF. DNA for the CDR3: TGTGCCAGCAGCTTCGACCGGGGCACAGATACGCAGTATTTT. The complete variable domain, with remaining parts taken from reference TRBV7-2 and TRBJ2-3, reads GAGVSQSPSNKVTEKGKDVELRCDPISGHTALYWYRQSLGQGLEFLIYFQGNSAPDKSGLPSDRFSAERTGGSVSTLTIQRTQQEDSAVYLCASSFDRGTDTQYFGPGTRLTVL.

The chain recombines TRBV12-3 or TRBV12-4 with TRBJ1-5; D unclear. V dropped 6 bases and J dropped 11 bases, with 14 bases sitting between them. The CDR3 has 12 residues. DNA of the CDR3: TGTGCCAGCAGCTTGACCACGGGAGCCCAGCATTTT. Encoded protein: CASSLTTGAQHF.

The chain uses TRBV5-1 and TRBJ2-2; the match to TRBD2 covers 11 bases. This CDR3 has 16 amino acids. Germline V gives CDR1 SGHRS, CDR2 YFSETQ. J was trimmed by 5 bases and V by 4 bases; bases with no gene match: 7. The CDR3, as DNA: TGCGCCAGCAGCCCCCAACTAGCGGGAGAAACCGGGGAGCTGTTTTTT. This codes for CASSPQLAGETGELFF.

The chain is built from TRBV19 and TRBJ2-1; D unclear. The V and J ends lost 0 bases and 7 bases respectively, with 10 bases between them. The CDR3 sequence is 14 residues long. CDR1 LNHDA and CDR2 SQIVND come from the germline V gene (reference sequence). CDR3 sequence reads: CASSIDPRYNEQFF. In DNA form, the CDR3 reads TGTGCCAGTAGTATAGATCCCCGCTATAATGAGCAGTTCTTC.